Described below is a single T cell receptor beta chain sequence and its context. V was pared by 0 bases and J by 6 bases, with 12 bases between. The CDR3 runs to 15 residues. Germline V gives CDR1 GTSNPN, CDR2 SVGIG (reference sequence). Original handling: Amplification of reference gene primers provided the estimated nucleated cell counts. The data were produced by immunoSEQ multiplex PCR, yet TCRdb's version contains in-frame clones alone and is incomplete. V and J calls and clone size are as listed in that table; D and trimming were resolved from the DNA. The sample has about 170,000 clones, 70% to 80% seen once. This specimen comes from a study of blood T cell repertoires in COVID-19. About the study: Some COVID-19 samples were acute and others convalescent; all came from the United States, Italy and Spain. T cells, B-cell-depleted T cells, or PBMCs supplied cDNA or gDNA.

This chain connects TRBV30 to TRBJ1-6; D possibly corresponds to TRBD1 (6 bases). The specimen was peripheral blood. This clonotype was obtained from a man in his 60s with acute or convalescent COVID-19. The CDR3 spells CAWSVGTGSNSPLHF. Here the CDR3 DNA reads TGTGCCTGGAGTGTCGGAACAGGGAGTAATTCACCCCTCCACTTT.